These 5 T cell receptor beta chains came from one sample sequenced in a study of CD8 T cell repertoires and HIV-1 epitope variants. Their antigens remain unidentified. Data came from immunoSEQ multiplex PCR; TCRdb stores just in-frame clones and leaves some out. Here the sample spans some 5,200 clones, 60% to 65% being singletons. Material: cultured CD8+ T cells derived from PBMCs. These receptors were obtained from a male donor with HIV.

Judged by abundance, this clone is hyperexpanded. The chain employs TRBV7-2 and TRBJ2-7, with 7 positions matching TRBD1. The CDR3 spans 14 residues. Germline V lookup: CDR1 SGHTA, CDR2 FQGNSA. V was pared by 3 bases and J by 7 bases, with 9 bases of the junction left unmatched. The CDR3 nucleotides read TGTGCCAGCAGCTTGGGACAGTACCTTCGTGAGCAGTACTTC. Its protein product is CASSLGQYLREQYF.

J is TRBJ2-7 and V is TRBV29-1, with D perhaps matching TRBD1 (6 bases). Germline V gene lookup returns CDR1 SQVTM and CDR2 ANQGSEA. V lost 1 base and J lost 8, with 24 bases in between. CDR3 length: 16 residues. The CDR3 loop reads CSVEASLSGDPSKQYF. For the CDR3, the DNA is TGCAGCGTTGAAGCGAGCCTGTCAGGGGACCCTTCGAAGCAGTACTTC.

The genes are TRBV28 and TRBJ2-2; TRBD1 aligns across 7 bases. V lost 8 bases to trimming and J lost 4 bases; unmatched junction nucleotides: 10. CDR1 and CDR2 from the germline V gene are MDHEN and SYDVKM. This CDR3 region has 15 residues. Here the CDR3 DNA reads TGTGCCAGCCATACCCCGACAGGGTCCACCGGGGAGCTGTTTTTT. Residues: CASHTPTGSTGELFF.

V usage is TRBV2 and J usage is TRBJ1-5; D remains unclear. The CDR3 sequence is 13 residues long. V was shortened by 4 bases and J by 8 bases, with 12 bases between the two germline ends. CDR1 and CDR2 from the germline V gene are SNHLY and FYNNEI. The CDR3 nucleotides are TGTGCCAGCAGTGTTGGGCAGTCCGAGCCCCAGCATTTT. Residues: CASSVGQSEPQHF.

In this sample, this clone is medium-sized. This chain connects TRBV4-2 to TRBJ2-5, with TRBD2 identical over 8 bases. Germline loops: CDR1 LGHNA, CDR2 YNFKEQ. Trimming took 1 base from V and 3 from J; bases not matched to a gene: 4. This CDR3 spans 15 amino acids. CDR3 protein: CASSQGGAGEETQYF. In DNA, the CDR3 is TGTGCCAGCAGCCAAGGCGGAGCGGGGGAAGAGACCCAGTACTTC.